The TCR beta chain under discussion was sequenced for a study of blood T cell repertoires in COVID-19. Study summary: Samples representing acute and convalescent COVID-19 were sourced from the United States, Italy and Spain.

The germline CDR1 and CDR2 sequences are LGHDT and YNNKEL (reference sequence). V gave up 0 bases and J gave up 6 bases, with 11 bases separating them. This CDR3 has 14 amino acids. Methods used by the authors: Reference gene primer amplification gave nucleated cell count estimates. Here immunoSEQ multiplex PCR was the method, and the copy in TCRdb shows in-frame clones only, minus some. The DNA gave D and trimming, while V, J and clone size come from that table. The top ten clones hold 6.5% to 7% of a sample with over 300,000 clones, around 87% of them seen once. Input material: peripheral blood. This rearrangement joins TRBV3-1 (or the pseudogene TRBV3-2) to TRBJ1-1, with D tentatively TRBD1 (5 bases). The clonotype comes from a young man with active or convalescent COVID-19. CDR3 region: CASSQDRWGAEAFF. For the CDR3, the DNA is TGTGCCAGCAGCCAAGATCGGTGGGGCGCTGAAGCTTTCTTT.